This TCR beta chain was sequenced in a study of T cells in Graves' hyperthyroidism and ophthalmopathy. Turning to the study itself: Peripheral blood was taken when the disease was first diagnosed, before any treatment began.

The source of the PBMCs was roughly 10 ml of fresh peripheral blood. Amplification of TCR beta CDR3 regions was performed using RNA transcripts as template. In the first-round RT-PCR of the TCR CDR3, the HTBI primer set was used. TCRdb re-called the multiplex PCR reads with MiXCR, one entry per CDR3 protein. Altogether more than 300,000 distinct CDR3 sequences are present, about 18% being singletons, with the ten largest covering roughly 35%. This clonotype was counted many times. V dropped 1 base and J dropped 1 base, with 7 bases sitting between them. The CDR3 spans 14 residues. Germline V gives CDR1 GTSNPN, CDR2 SVGIG (reference sequence).

The specimen sequenced was blood. This chain joins TRBV30 and TRBJ2-2; D ambiguous. The TCR sequence derives from a woman aged 30 to 39 with Graves' hyperthyroidism that later progressed to Graves' ophthalmopathy. The CDR3 coding sequence is TGTGCCTGGAGTGATCTCGTGAACACCGGGGAGCTGTTTTTT. Its protein is CAWSDLVNTGELFF.